This T cell receptor beta chain was sequenced in a study of post-analysis software for immune sequencing data. Unique molecular identifiers tagged the TCR beta cDNA libraries. Input amounts of about 0.85 to 11 million T cells were used. These gave about 500,000 cDNA molecules, so each molecule approximated one T cell. TCRdb redid the calling of the PCR reads with MiXCR, one entry per CDR3 protein. This table holds about 760,000 distinct CDR3 sequences, about 27% found once. V was trimmed by 3 bases and J by 3 bases, leaving 20 bases between them. This CDR3 has 17 residues. CDR1 is SGHTA and CDR2 is FQGNSA in the germline V gene. Points from the study as a whole: Strong co-clustering by F measure was seen for same-batch samples. Among multiple sclerosis patients, normalized Chao1 diversity was significantly below that of controls. The five TRBV segments detected at higher frequency in patients than in controls included TRBV5-6, TRBV5-1 and TRBV20-1.

This clonotype was detected a few times. Its antigen remains unidentified. The sequence was obtained from a girl aged 5 to 17 with multiple sclerosis. Input material: blood. The chain recombines TRBV7-2 with TRBJ1-2; D possibly corresponds to TRBD1 (6 bases). CDR3 bases: TGTGCCAGCAGCTTTAGGGACACGGGGTATTGGGACTATGGCTACACCTTC. It encodes CASSFRDTGYWDYGYTF.